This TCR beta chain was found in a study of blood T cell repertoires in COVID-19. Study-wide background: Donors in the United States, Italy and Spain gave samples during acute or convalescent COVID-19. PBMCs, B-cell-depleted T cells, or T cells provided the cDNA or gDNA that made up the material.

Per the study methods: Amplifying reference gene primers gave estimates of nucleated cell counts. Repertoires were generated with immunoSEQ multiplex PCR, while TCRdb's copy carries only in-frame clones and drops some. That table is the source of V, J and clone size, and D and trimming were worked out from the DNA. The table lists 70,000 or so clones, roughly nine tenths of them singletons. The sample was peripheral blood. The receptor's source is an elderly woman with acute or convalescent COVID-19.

CDR3 sequence: CATSDRGEAFF. DNA of the CDR3: TGTGCCACCAGTGATAGGGGTGAAGCTTTCTTT. This chain links TRBV24-1 with TRBJ1-1; D is possibly TRBD1 (5 bases). The V gene's germline CDR1 is KGHDR and CDR2 SFDVKD. V lost 3 bases to trimming and J lost 7 bases, with 5 bases between them. CDR3 length equals 11 residues.